This T cell receptor beta chain stems from a study of CD8+ T cells in alopecia areata (dated by TCRdb to the late 2010s). Notes on the research overall: Treated patients were enrolled in an open-label pilot trial of oral tofacitinib at 5 to 10 mg twice daily for moderate-to-severe alopecia areata. Patients stayed on tofacitinib for 6 to 18 months and then had 6 months of follow-up off drug so that delayed response and recurrence could be assessed. To study T cell clonal expansion in alopecia areata, the researchers applied high-throughput TCRbeta sequencing to both the C3H/HeJ mouse model and human patients. In humans, TCRbeta sequencing was performed on scalp tissue and on sorted CD4+ and CD8+ peripheral blood T cells from healthy controls and from patients with patchy or totalis/universalis alopecia areata. Biopsies were taken from tofacitinib-treated patients at baseline and again at 4 and 24 weeks into treatment, and several of those patients also had a later scalp biopsy. Scalp clonality was compared across normal scalp (n=4), patchy alopecia areata scalp (n=8), and alopecia totalis/universalis scalp (n=8). RNA was obtained with the PAXgene miRNA kit for fixed scalp, the miRNeasy kit for PBMCs, and the RNeasy kit for mouse skin. Amplification of TCRbeta CDR3 regions was done by immunoSEQ multiplex PCR using 35 Vbeta forward primers and 13 Jbeta reverse primers.

CDR3 length: 12 amino acids, cysteine to phenylalanine. CDR3 DNA only is kept here, 36 bases in frame from base 1. The V and J ends are trimmed by 0 bases and 7 bases, leaving 7 bases between them. CDR1 and CDR2 are read off the germline V gene (reference sequence) as GTSNPN and SVGIG. According to the study, the label for this sample's time point signals: baseline before oral tofacitinib. Peripheral blood and lesional scalp punch biopsies were obtained from patients with alopecia areata. PBMCs were isolated by density centrifugation and stained for CD3, CD4 and CD8, and CD4+ and CD8+ T cells were sorted on a FACSAria. Summary of the overall study and its limitations: Compared with mice, TCR sequences shared between patients were less clear, possibly partly because of HLA diversity across the patient population. Compared with normal scalp, lesional scalp, particularly in alopecia totalis/universalis, had higher clonality and more expanded CD8+ clones, which suggests antigenic drive. Resident alphabeta T cells in normal human skin are also sequenced, complicating scalp TCR repertoire analysis, unlike mouse skin dominated by gammadelta T cells.

About this clone: Its recognized antigen is unknown. Base qualities were left out, and no much larger clone turns up one base away.

The receptor library was made with the immunoSEQ multiplex PCR assay. To provide template for TCR sequencing, every sample had RNA extracted and reverse transcribed into cDNA. First-strand cDNA was synthesized using SuperScript III with a 2:1 mix of oligo-dT and random hexamers. Amplification bias was assessed with a synthetic immune receptor repertoire, and residual bias was removed computationally. The study's processing was this. Raw reads were preprocessed to remove errors, and CDR3 was defined according to IMGT conventions as the region from the conserved cysteine to phenylalanine. Clonality was computed by normalizing Shannon entropy by log2 of the number of productive unique TCRs and subtracting the result from 1. Whether scalp clones were CD4 or CD8 was inferred by matching scalp TCRbeta sequences against CD4 and CD8 repertoires sorted from blood. This is the immuneACCESS table as TCRdb keeps it, with only in-frame sequences that have V and J called. A part of the clones is gone; compared with another copy, unresolved V genes explain less than half, and the rest is unexplained. The V and J calls and the clone size are those of that table, but D and trimming were determined from the DNA. This sample gives approximately 180,000 clones in total; roughly 59% of them show up just once. 1.7% of the sample rests with the top ten.

The clonotype comes from a human donor with alopecia areata. The sample consisted of CD4+ T cells sorted from blood, taken at week 0. The V and J segments used are TRBV30 and TRBJ2-1; the D segment is perhaps TRBD1 or TRBD2, each sharing 5 matched bases. This receptor has the CDR3 CAWSVWGNEQFF. The DNA sequence is as follows: TGTGCCTGGAGTGTGTGGGGGAATGAGCAGTTCTTC. With the portions outside the CDR3 filled from the reference TRBV30 and TRBJ2-1 genes, the complete variable region becomes SQTIHQWPATLVQPVGSPLSLECTVEGTSNPNLYWYRQAAGRGLQLLFYSVGIGQISSEVPQNLSASRPQDRQFILSSKKLLLSDSGFYLCAWSVWGNEQFFGPGTRLTVL.